This T cell receptor (beta chain) derives from a study of T-cell reconstitution after alpha-beta-depleted transplantation in children. Using unique molecular identifiers, the investigators prepared the TCRbeta library. One entry per CDR3 protein, called by TCRdb with MiXCR from the PCR reads. This table has a few hundred thousand distinct CDR3 sequences, about a tenth appearing once. This CDR3 contains 16 residues. Between the trimmed V and J ends, which lost 2 bases and 4 bases, there was a span of 17 bases. The sequences come from PBMCs from the stem cell graft donor, collected from the stem cell graft. The genes are TRBV12-3 or TRBV12-4 and TRBJ1-1, with TRBD1 as a possible D gene (6 bases). This receptor was identified in a human donor who donated a stem cell graft to a child with acute lymphoblastic leukemia. CDR3 sequence (DNA): TGTGCCAGCAGTTTAAAGGCGGGAGGGGGTAGCACTGAAGCTTTCTTT. It is translated as CASSLKAGGGSTEAFF.